Below, 10 T cell receptor beta chains from the same sample are listed, as sequenced in a study of blood T cell repertoires in COVID-19. Produced via immunoSEQ multiplex PCR; TCRdb's table is partial and in-frame only. Altogether 250,000 to 300,000 clones are present, around 81% being singletons, with the ten largest covering over 2.5%. Sequenced material: peripheral blood. The receptors originated from a woman in her fifties or sixties with active or convalescent COVID-19.

This clone was recorded a few times. V is TRBV9 and J is TRBJ1-2, with 7 bases identical to TRBD1. V lost 0 bases, J lost 8 bases, and 4 bases stayed unmatched. The CDR3 loop spans 13 amino acids. The V gene's germline CDR1 is SGDLS and CDR2 YYNGEE. CDR3 coding DNA: TGTGCCAGCAGCGTAGGGCAGGGGGAGGGCTACACCTTC. Amino acid sequence: CASSVGQGEGYTF.

V usage is TRBV7-2 and J usage is TRBJ2-1, with a possible D match to TRBD2 (6 bases). Trimming removed 5 bases from V and 5 bases from J, with 13 bases in between. Germline V lookup: CDR1 SGHTA, CDR2 FQGNSA. The CDR3 runs to 14 residues. The CDR3 DNA sequence: TGTGCCAGCAGCACGAGTTCGGGGGACAATGAGCAGTTCTTC. This gives the protein CASSTSSGDNEQFF.

This clone has more than one count but fewer than ten. V gene TRBV9 combines with J gene TRBJ1-1, with 9 positions matching TRBD1. Looked up from germline, CDR1 is SGDLS and CDR2 is YYNGEE. There are 16 residues in the CDR3. The V gene end was trimmed by 2 bases and the J gene end by 8 bases; junction bases not matched to a gene: 13. CDR3 DNA: TGTGCCAGCAGCGTGGGGTTCCGGGACAGGGTTCCCGAAGCTTTCTTT. As protein: CASSVGFRDRVPEAFF.

This clone appeared a single time. This chain joins TRBV9 and TRBJ2-7; 9 bases are a match to TRBD1. The CDR3 contains 14 residues. CDR1 and CDR2 from the germline V gene are SGDLS and YYNGEE. J gave up 5 bases and V 3 bases, and 6 bases lay outside the gene matches. This CDR3 is CASSEGDRDHEQYF. In DNA form, the CDR3 reads TGTGCCAGCAGCGAGGGGGACAGGGACCACGAGCAGTACTTC.

The chain employs TRBV9 and TRBJ2-2; TRBD1 matches 9 bases. Unmatched junction bases numbered 7, after V lost 7 bases and J lost 0 bases. Germline values: CDR1 SGDLS, CDR2 YYNGEE. There are 16 residues in the CDR3. CDR3 loop: CASSPWTGANTGELFF. As DNA, the CDR3 is TGTGCCAGCTCACCCTGGACAGGGGCGAACACCGGGGAGCTGTTTTTT.

V gene TRBV20-1 combines with J gene TRBJ1-1; D is unclear. The CDR3 covers 11 residues. With 1 base removed from V and 5 bases from J, the gap between germline ends came to 5 bases. CDR1 is DFQATT and CDR2 is SNEGSKA in the germline V gene (reference sequence). The CDR3: CSARAQTEAFF. The CDR3 coding sequence is TGCAGTGCTAGAGCCCAAACTGAAGCTTTCTTT.

The chain combines TRBV23-1 with TRBJ1-5; 8 nucleotides line up with TRBD1. Being an ORF, TRBV23-1 has a function that is uncertain. Trimming took 3 bases from V and 7 from J; bases not matched to a gene: 23. The CDR3 consists of 20 residues. The CDR3 here is CASSHPGGSSGSFPGQPQHF. CDR3 coding DNA: TGCGCCAGCAGTCATCCAGGGGGCAGTTCGGGTTCTTTCCCAGGACAGCCCCAGCATTTT.

The rearrangement links TRBV6-2 or TRBV6-3 to TRBJ1-2; perhaps TRBD1 as D (6 bases). Germline V lookup: CDR1 MNHEY, CDR2 SVGEGT. The CDR3 is 15 amino acids. V gave up 6 bases and J gave up 1 base, with 15 bases separating them. CDR3 loop: CASSHRERSNYGYTF. The CDR3 DNA reads as TGTGCCAGCAGCCACAGGGAGAGGAGTAACTATGGCTACACCTTC.

The sample holds a few counts of this clone. The V gene is TRBV5-4, the J gene TRBJ1-5; possibly TRBD1 for D (6 bases). The V gene lost 3 bases and the J gene lost 4 bases, with 8 bases spanning the gap. CDR3 length equals 13 residues. Germline values: CDR1 SGHNT, CDR2 YYREEE (reference sequence). The CDR3 region is CASSSQGNQPQHF. Written as DNA, the CDR3 is TGTGCCAGCAGCTCTCAGGGGAATCAGCCCCAGCATTTT.

The rearrangement uses TRBV5-1 and TRBJ2-1; TRBD1 matches at 7 bases. CDR3 size: 15 residues. Trimming cost V 0 bases and J 3 bases; bases outside gene matches: 3. Germline values: CDR1 SGHRS, CDR2 YFSETQ. The CDR3 sequence: CASSLDRGFYNEQFF. The CDR3 DNA is TGCGCCAGCAGCTTGGACAGGGGATTCTACAATGAGCAGTTCTTC.